A single sample is the source of the 10 T cell receptor beta chains below, sequenced in a study of cytomegalovirus exposure and HLA in healthy donors. The PCR contained 60 Vbeta and 13 Jbeta primers. The repertoire was sequenced with immunoSEQ multiplex PCR; TCRdb's copy has only in-frame clones and lacks some. This table holds about 160,000 clones, 65% to 85% found once. Material for sequencing was PBMCs. These receptors all come from a young woman in good health and CMV-seronegative.

The chain links TRBV19 to TRBJ1-5, with D tentatively TRBD1 (6 bases). Per the germline V gene, CDR1 is LNHDA and CDR2 is SQIVND (reference sequence). The CDR3 runs 18 residues. Trimming stripped 3 bases from V and 3 bases from J, with 21 bases between. The CDR3 coding sequence is TGTGCCAGTAGTATGGGGTCGGTGCTTGGGACAAACAATCAGCCCCAGCATTTT. Translated, it gives CASSMGSVLGTNNQPQHF.

J is TRBJ1-1 and V is TRBV6-6; 7 bases agree with TRBD1. V lost 1 base to trimming and J lost 3 bases; unmatched junction nucleotides: 2. From germline, CDR1 is MNHNY and CDR2 SVGAGI (reference sequence). The CDR3 consists of 14 residues. CDR3 nucleotides: TGTGCCAGCAGTTACTTCGGACAGGACACTGAAGCTTTCTTT. As protein: CASSYFGQDTEAFF.

The chain joins TRBV5-4 to TRBJ1-1; D call uncertain. The V gene lost 1 base and the J gene lost 1 base, with 8 bases spanning the gap. CDR1 is SGHNT, CDR2 YYREEE, per germline (reference sequence). The CDR3 covers 14 residues. CDR3 sequence: CASSLLRGNTEAFF. The CDR3 bases are TGTGCCAGCAGCTTGTTGCGAGGGAACACTGAAGCTTTCTTT.

The chain uses TRBV2 and TRBJ2-5, with 9 bases identical to TRBD1. V lost 5 bases to trimming and J lost 4 bases; unmatched junction nucleotides: 8. Germline values: CDR1 SNHLY, CDR2 FYNNEI. This CDR3 comprises 15 residues. The CDR3 DNA reads TGTGCCAGCAGTCTGGGGACAGGGTATGGAGAGACCCAGTACTTC. Protein product: CASSLGTGYGETQYF.

The gene calls are TRBV19 and TRBJ2-5, with 7 bases aligning to TRBD1. The CDR3 is made up of 13 amino acids. CDR1 and CDR2 (germline): LNHDA, SQIVND (reference sequence). The V gene end was trimmed by 4 bases and the J gene end by 4 bases; junction bases not matched to a gene: 3. The DNA for the CDR3 is TGTGCCAGTAGTAGGAGACAGGGAGAGACCCAGTACTTC. Its translation is CASSRRQGETQYF.

The chain combines TRBV10-1 with TRBJ2-3; TRBD2 matches 11 bases. CDR1 is WNHNN, CDR2 SYGVQD, per germline (reference sequence). CDR3 length: 19 residues. The V and J ends lost 0 bases and 3 bases, in that order; junction bases with no gene match: 11. The chain's CDR3 is CASSESIQASGRLTDTQYF. The CDR3 DNA reads as TGCGCCAGCAGTGAGTCGATCCAGGCTAGCGGGAGGTTGACAGATACGCAGTATTTT.

This clone has a single count. The chain recombines TRBV6-1 with TRBJ2-1, with TRBD2 matching 9 bases. There are 15 residues in the CDR3. Germline V gene data show CDR1 as MNHNS and CDR2 as SASEGT. The junction had 8 bases not matched to a gene; V was cut back by 6 bases and J by 5 bases. This CDR3 reads CASRTGTSFHNEQFF. The DNA of the CDR3 is TGTGCCAGCAGAACCGGGACTAGCTTCCACAATGAGCAGTTCTTC.

The chain carries TRBV6-1 and TRBJ1-1; maybe TRBD1 (5 bases). Germline V gene sequence: CDR1 MNHNS, CDR2 SASEGT. The CDR3 is made up of 15 amino acids. V was trimmed by 6 bases and J by 0 bases, leaving 14 bases between them. The CDR3 protein is CASRTAFFMNTEAFF. The DNA of the CDR3 is TGTGCCAGCAGGACAGCGTTTTTTATGAACACTGAAGCTTTCTTT.

The chain recombines TRBV5-1 with TRBJ2-6, with TRBD1 as a possible D gene (5 bases). CDR3 size: 15 residues. Germline CDR1 SGHRS, CDR2 YFSETQ. Trimming took 0 bases from V and 5 from J, leaving 9 bases between them. The CDR3 sequence is CASSLEGLRANVLTF. The DNA of the CDR3 is TGCGCCAGCAGCTTGGAGGGGTTGAGGGCCAACGTCCTGACTTTC.

This clone was picked up one time. V and J are TRBV11-2 and TRBJ2-7; D unresolved. V lost 1 base and J lost 5, with 3 bases in between. The CDR3 is 11 amino acids. The germline V gene encodes CDR1 SGHAT and CDR2 FQNNGV. Written as DNA, the CDR3 is TGTGCCAGCAGCTTAGGCGACGAGCAGTACTTC. Translated, it gives CASSLGDEQYF.